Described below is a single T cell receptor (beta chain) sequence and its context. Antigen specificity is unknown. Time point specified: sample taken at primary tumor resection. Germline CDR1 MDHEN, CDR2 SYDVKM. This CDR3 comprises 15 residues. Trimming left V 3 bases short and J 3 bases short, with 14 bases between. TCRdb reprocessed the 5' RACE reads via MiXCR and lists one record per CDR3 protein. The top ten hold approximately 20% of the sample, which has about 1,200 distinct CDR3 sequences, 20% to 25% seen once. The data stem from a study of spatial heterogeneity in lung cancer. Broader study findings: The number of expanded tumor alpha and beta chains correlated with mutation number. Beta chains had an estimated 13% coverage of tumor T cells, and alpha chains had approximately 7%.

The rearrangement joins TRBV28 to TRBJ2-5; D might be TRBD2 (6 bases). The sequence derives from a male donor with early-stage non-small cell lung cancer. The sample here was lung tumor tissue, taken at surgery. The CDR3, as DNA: TGTGCCAGCAGTTTTAGGAGGAGGGAAAAAGAGACCCAGTACTTC. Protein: CASSFRRREKETQYF.